Below, 27 T cell receptor beta chains from the same sample are listed, as sequenced in a study of metastatic and nonmetastatic thyroid tumors. TCRdb reprocessed the PCR reads via MiXCR. The table lists about 13,000 clones, under 30% of them singletons. All patients reached thyroid surgery having received no treatment beforehand. The sequenced sample was tumor tissue. These receptors all come from a female donor with papillary thyroid cancer or a benign thyroid nodule (not recorded which). Some clones in this sample may be carry-over from other donors' samples.

In this sample, this clone is medium-sized. The chain combines TRBV10-1 with TRBJ2-7; D is ambiguous. V was clipped by 7 bases and J by 0 bases, with 13 bases between them. Germline CDR1 and CDR2: WNHNN and SYGVQD (reference sequence). The length of the CDR3 is 14 residues. The CDR3 loop is CASNKARSSYEQYF. The DNA for the CDR3 is TGCGCCAGCAATAAGGCCCGAAGCTCCTACGAGCAGTACTTC.

V is TRBV9 and J is TRBJ1-1; a possible D gene is TRBD1 (6 bases). Germline assignment: CDR1 SGDLS and CDR2 YYNGEE. CDR3 length: 15 residues. The ends were cut back, 0 bases at V and 3 bases at J, with 12 bases in the middle. Here the CDR3 DNA reads TGTGCCAGCAGCGTAGGCCAGGGGTTCGACACTGAAGCTTTCTTT. The encoded protein is CASSVGQGFDTEAFF.

This clone was picked up many times. The chain has TRBV20-1 and TRBJ1-1; D gene uncertain. The CDR3 is 14 residues long. V shed 2 bases and J shed 1 base, with 11 bases lying between them. Germline loops: CDR1 DFQATT, CDR2 SNEGSKA (reference sequence). The CDR3 bases are TGCAGTGCTAGAAATCGCGGAGGGAACACTGAAGCTTTCTTT. Translating it yields CSARNRGGNTEAFF.

The table lists this clone with a few counts. This CDR3 is missing its conserved last phenylalanine or tryptophan, likely due to a read error. The chain is built from TRBV6-1 and TRBJ1-3, with D hard to call. The CDR3 is made up of 15 amino acids. Trimming cost V 1 base and J 0 bases, with 7 bases left between them. The germline gives CDR1 MNHNS, CDR2 SASEGT. For the CDR3, the DNA is TGTGCCAGCAGTGAAGGGCCCAGCTCTGGAAACACCATATATTCT. Its protein product is CASSEGPSSGNTIYS.

CDR3 region: CASSFGTDSPLHF. In DNA, the CDR3 is TGTGCCAGCAGTTTCGGTACAGATTCACCCCTCCACTTT. The chain joins TRBV27 to TRBJ1-6; D gene ambiguous. Germline assignment: CDR1 MNHEY and CDR2 SMNVEV (reference sequence). Deletions cut 3 bases from V and 8 bases from J, with 8 bases between. CDR3 length: 13 residues.

This chain links TRBV20-1 with TRBJ2-7; D is possibly TRBD1 (5 bases). V was clipped by 2 bases and J by 4 bases, with 21 bases between them. Germline V CDR1 and CDR2: DFQATT, SNEGSKA (reference sequence). This CDR3 is 16 amino acids long. The CDR3 DNA reads as TGCAGTGCTAGAAGGGGCCTGGACACCACCTTATACGAGCAGTACTTC. Residues: CSARRGLDTTLYEQYF.

This clone was counted many times. This chain joins TRBV27 and TRBJ1-4; the D gene is possibly TRBD1 (5 bases). Trimming cost V 4 bases and J 10 bases, with 10 bases left between them. The CDR3 length is 12 residues. CDR1 MNHEY and CDR2 SMNVEV come from the germline V gene (reference sequence). CDR3 sequence (DNA): TGTGCCAGCAGTTGGGGTGGGGGAAAACTGTTTTTT. It is translated as CASSWGGGKLFF.

This clone showed up many times. The chain employs TRBV10-2 and TRBJ1-5; no clear D. Trimming took 7 bases from V and 2 from J, leaving 9 bases between them. Germline V gene data show CDR1 as WSHSY and CDR2 as SAAADI. This CDR3 has 13 amino acids. CDR3 nucleotides: TGCGCCAGCAAGGGTGTCGGCAATCAGCCCCAGCATTTT. It yields the protein CASKGVGNQPQHF.

In this sample, this clone is medium-sized. The rearrangement links TRBV5-1 to TRBJ1-2; possible D gene TRBD1, 5 bases. In germline, CDR1 is SGHRS, CDR2 YFSETQ. V lost 0 bases to trimming and J lost 6 bases, with 15 bases between them. The CDR3 extends over 15 amino acids. The CDR3 region is CASSLGDFGYNGYTF. The CDR3 nucleotides are TGCGCCAGCAGCTTGGGGGACTTCGGATATAATGGCTACACCTTC.

This clone has just a few counts. V is TRBV2 and J is TRBJ2-7; no reliable D call. Trimming pared 6 bases from V and 0 bases from J, leaving 9 bases between. Germline assignment: CDR1 SNHLY and CDR2 FYNNEI. The CDR3 runs 13 residues. CDR3 amino acids: CASSPPVSYEQYF. The CDR3 region has the DNA TGTGCCAGCAGCCCTCCAGTCTCCTACGAGCAGTACTTC.

Here the CDR3 DNA reads TGTGCCAGCAGTTACAAGGGAGGGCGTTCCTACGAGCAGTACTTC. Protein: CASSYKGGRSYEQYF. The rearrangement uses TRBV6-2 or TRBV6-3 and TRBJ2-7, with TRBD2 matching over 7 bases. CDR3 length: 15 amino acids. Germline-derived CDR1 and CDR2 are MNHEY and SVGEGT. The J segment lost 1 base and the V segment lost 2 bases, leaving 5 bases of the junction unmatched.

The sample holds a few counts of this clone. The CDR3 nucleotides read TGTGCCAGCAGTCAACGACAGTACGAGCAGTACTTC. Its protein product is CASSQRQYEQYF. This sequence joins TRBV2 and TRBJ2-7, with D possibly TRBD1 on 5 matching bases. Per germline, CDR1 SNHLY and CDR2 FYNNEI. The ends were cut back, 5 bases at V and 4 bases at J, with 9 bases in the middle. This CDR3 is built from 12 residues. The full variable domain, completed using reference TRBV2 and TRBJ2-7, is EPEVTQTPSHQVTQMGQEVILRCVPISNHLYFYWYRQILGQKVEFLVSFYNNEISEKSEIFDDQFSVERPDGSNFTLKIRSTKLEDSAMYFCASSQRQYEQYFGPGTRLTVT.

In its sample, this clone is medium-sized (0.01 to 0.1%). The chain combines TRBV20-1 with TRBJ2-7, with no clear D. The germline CDR1 and CDR2 sequences are DFQATT and SNEGSKA (reference sequence). V was shortened by 2 bases and J by 2 bases, with 7 bases between the two germline ends. The CDR3 has 12 amino acids. CDR3 region: CSARKLAYEQYF. As DNA, the CDR3 is TGCAGTGCTAGAAAGCTAGCCTACGAGCAGTACTTC.

The chain is built from TRBV4-3 and TRBJ2-6; D gene unclear. Germline CDR1 is LGHNA and CDR2 is YSLEER. Trimming took 0 bases from V and 0 from J, leaving 6 bases between them. The CDR3 has 16 amino acids. The CDR3, as DNA: TGCGCCAGCAGCCAAGATCACAGCTCTGGGGCCAACGTCCTGACTTTC. This codes for CASSQDHSSGANVLTF.

This clone was counted only a few times. The genes are TRBV28 and TRBJ1-6; unclear D gene. V was shortened by 4 bases and J by 8 bases, with 15 bases between the two germline ends. The CDR3 extends over 15 amino acids. Germline V gives CDR1 MDHEN, CDR2 SYDVKM. CDR3 nucleotide sequence: TGTGCCAGCAGTTATTCTTCCAAAAAAGATTCACCCCTCCACTTT. Translated: CASSYSSKKDSPLHF.

This clone counts as medium-sized. This chain links TRBV28 with TRBJ2-1; 7 bases are shared with TRBD2. The ends lost 5 bases at V and 5 bases at J; junction bases unmatched: 15. The CDR3 contains 17 residues. Germline CDR1 reads MDHEN; CDR2 reads SYDVKM. In DNA, the CDR3 is TGTGCCAGCAGTCCCCTCGTGGGGCGGGAGTCCCACAATGAGCAGTTCTTC. Translating gives CASSPLVGRESHNEQFF.

The rearrangement joins TRBV29-1 to TRBJ2-7, with 10 bases lining up with TRBD2. The germline gives CDR1 SQVTM, CDR2 ANQGSEA. The V and J ends lost 0 bases and 5 bases, in that order; junction bases with no gene match: 16. The CDR3 contains 18 residues. Written as DNA, the CDR3 is TGCAGCGTTGAAGATCCGTCGTTTGGAGCGGGGGGGCCGGACGAGCAGTACTTC. Its translation: CSVEDPSFGAGGPDEQYF.

The chain employs TRBV12-3 or TRBV12-4 and TRBJ1-2; 11 bases map to TRBD1. This CDR3 contains 18 residues. The V segment lost 0 bases and the J segment 0 bases; nucleotides outside the gene matches: 6. For the CDR3, the DNA is TGTGCCAGCAGTTTAGCAGGACAGGGGGCTGAGGCTAACTATGGCTACACCTTC. Its translation is CASSLAGQGAEANYGYTF.

This clone was counted between two and nine times. In nucleotides, the CDR3 is TGCAGTGCTATAGATAGGGACAGTGAGGTTGGAAACACCATATATTTT. Protein: CSAIDRDSEVGNTIYF. This sequence joins TRBV20-1 and TRBJ1-3; 7 bases agree with TRBD1. The CDR3 sequence is 16 residues long. Germline V CDR1 and CDR2: DFQATT, SNEGSKA (reference sequence). V lost 4 bases and J lost 3; bases outside the gene matches: 12.

This clone occurred many times. V is TRBV2 and J is TRBJ1-1, with 9 bases fitting TRBD1. CDR1 is SNHLY and CDR2 is FYNNEI in the germline V gene. The CDR3 runs to 13 residues. The trim removed 5 bases at V and 9 bases at J, leaving 7 bases unmatched. The CDR3 sequence is CASSLGQGIQAFF. For the CDR3, the DNA is TGTGCCAGCAGTCTAGGACAGGGGATTCAAGCTTTCTTT.

This clone was detected only once. J is TRBJ1-5 and V is TRBV18, with D possibly being TRBD1 (5 bases). Germline assignment: CDR1 KGHSH and CDR2 LQKENI. The V end was cut by 3 bases, the J end by 5 bases, with 11 bases between. This CDR3 comprises 14 residues. The CDR3, as DNA: TGTGCCAGCTCACCCACGGGGGGGGATCAGCCCCAGCATTTT. This sequence encodes CASSPTGGDQPQHF.

The chain is built from TRBV18 and TRBJ2-7, with 11 bases fitting TRBD2. Germline V gene sequence: CDR1 KGHSH, CDR2 LQKENI. The CDR3 is 18 amino acids. Unmatched junction bases numbered 15, after V lost 4 bases and J lost 4 bases. CDR3 bases: TGTGCCAGCTCACTTTACCAACTCTTAGCGGGAGGGCCGTACGAGCAGTACTTC. Protein: CASSLYQLLAGGPYEQYF.

This clone is classed as medium-sized (0.01 to 0.1%). The chain links TRBV6-1 to TRBJ2-7, with D possibly matching TRBD1 (5 bases). Germline-derived CDR1 and CDR2 are MNHNS and SASEGT. V lost 1 base and J lost 5, with 9 bases in between. The CDR3 sequence is 13 residues long. CDR3 coding DNA: TGTGCCAGCAGTGAAGGGGGCCACAACGAGCAGTACTTC. Residues: CASSEGGHNEQYF.

The table lists this clone with many counts. The gene calls are TRBV10-2 and TRBJ2-1; 8 positions match TRBD2. Germline assignment: CDR1 WSHSY and CDR2 SAAADI. Trimming removed 6 bases from V and 4 bases from J; junction bases left unmatched: 11. The CDR3 spans 16 residues. The chain's CDR3 is CASSIYLSGTYNEQFF. CDR3 sequence (DNA): TGCGCCAGCAGCATTTACCTTAGCGGGACGTACAATGAGCAGTTCTTC.

CDR3 loop: CASSDGTSGRRSYNEQFF. CDR3 nucleotide sequence: TGTGCCAGCAGCGACGGGACTAGCGGGAGAAGGTCCTACAATGAGCAGTTCTTC. The V gene is TRBV9, the J gene TRBJ2-1; 14 bases align to TRBD2. The CDR3 is 18 amino acids. Germline CDR1 SGDLS, CDR2 YYNGEE. V was pared by 3 bases and J by 1 base, with 6 bases of the junction left unmatched.

The rearrangement joins TRBV20-1 to TRBJ2-7; TRBD2 aligns across 14 bases. There are 14 residues in the CDR3. Germline loops: CDR1 DFQATT, CDR2 SNEGSKA (reference sequence). V was pared by 5 bases and J by 7 bases, with 7 bases of the junction left unmatched. This CDR3 reads CSAGTSGRVREQYF. The CDR3 bases are TGCAGTGCTGGGACTAGCGGGAGAGTGAGGGAGCAGTACTTC.

This clone has just a few counts. This CDR3 reads CASSPSQGAGGYTF. CDR3 DNA: TGTGCCAGCAGTCCCTCGCAGGGGGCGGGAGGCTACACCTTC. The chain uses TRBV28 and TRBJ1-2; 8 bases match TRBD1. The CDR3 spans 14 residues. With V trimmed by 5 bases and J by 8 bases, 10 bases remained unmatched. CDR1 and CDR2 from the germline V gene are MDHEN and SYDVKM.